The 10 T cell receptor beta chains given below trace back to one sample, sequenced in a study of blood T cell repertoires in COVID-19. Using immunoSEQ multiplex PCR, the repertoire was profiled, and TCRdb retains in-frame clones only, with some absent. The sample holds tens of thousands of clones; about four fifths are singletons and the top ten take 5.5% to 7.5%. The sample comprised peripheral blood. These receptors all come from a man in his forties or fifties with active or convalescent COVID-19.

J is TRBJ2-2 and V is TRBV19, with 8 nucleotides matching TRBD1. This CDR3 has 15 amino acids. V was pared by 4 bases and J by 1 base, with 2 bases of the junction left unmatched. Germline V gene lookup returns CDR1 LNHDA and CDR2 SQIVND (reference sequence). The CDR3 bases are TGTGCCAGTAGTACGGGACAGGTGAACACCGGGGAGCTGTTTTTT. This gives the protein CASSTGQVNTGELFF.

V and J are TRBV4-2 and TRBJ2-3, with TRBD2 matching over 8 bases. The CDR3 covers 16 residues. The V gene's germline CDR1 is LGHNA and CDR2 YNFKEQ. After removal of 0 bases from V and 5 bases from J, the junction contained 7 bases not matched to a gene. CDR3 residues: CASSQDLRGAKDTQYF. In DNA, the CDR3 is TGTGCCAGCAGCCAAGACTTGCGGGGGGCCAAAGATACGCAGTATTTT.

The chain uses TRBV11-3 and TRBJ2-2, with a weak D call TRBD1 (6 bases). Looked up from germline, CDR1 is SGHNT and CDR2 is YENEEA. The CDR3 totals 15 residues. Trimming took off 2 bases at V and 1 base at J, with 8 bases between the two ends. The DNA for the CDR3 is TGTGCCAGCAGCTTATCGACAGGGAACACCGGGGAGCTGTTTTTT. Its protein is CASSLSTGNTGELFF.

This chain joins TRBV5-1 and TRBJ2-1, with D possibly TRBD2 on 5 matching bases. V lost 4 bases and J 12 bases, leaving 11 bases between the germline ends. The V gene's germline CDR1 is SGHRS and CDR2 YFSETQ. This CDR3 has 11 amino acids. In nucleotides, the CDR3 is TGCGCCAGCAGCATACTAGGGTGGCAGTTCTTC. It translates to CASSILGWQFF.

The chain joins TRBV30 to TRBJ1-3; D gene uncertain. Trimming stripped 4 bases from V and 0 bases from J, with 7 bases between. The CDR3 loop spans 13 amino acids. From germline, CDR1 is GTSNPN and CDR2 SVGIG (reference sequence). This chain's CDR3 is CAWNSLSGNTIYF. CDR3 coding DNA: TGTGCCTGGAATAGTCTCTCTGGAAACACCATATATTTT.

The chain combines TRBV19 with TRBJ2-3; a weak D match, TRBD1 (5 bases). The CDR3 runs to 14 residues. V was shortened by 6 bases and J by 0 bases, with 10 bases between the two germline ends. Germline V lookup: CDR1 LNHDA, CDR2 SQIVND (reference sequence). The CDR3 DNA reads as TGTGCCAGTAGCCTACAGGTTAGCACAGATACGCAGTATTTT. It is translated as CASSLQVSTDTQYF.

The CDR3 spells CASSLQAGYQETQYF. The CDR3 coding sequence is TGTGCCAGCAGTCTACAAGCGGGGTACCAAGAGACCCAGTACTTC. This chain uses TRBV2 with TRBJ2-5; 7 bases align to TRBD2. Germline trimming cut 5 bases from V and 0 bases from J; bases unmatched to any gene: 6. Germline-derived CDR1 and CDR2 are SNHLY and FYNNEI. The length of the CDR3 is 15 residues.

The rearrangement links TRBV20-1 to TRBJ1-4; D is perhaps TRBD1 (5 bases). CDR1 is DFQATT, CDR2 SNEGSKA, per germline (reference sequence). Trimming shortened V by 3 bases and J by 8 bases, and 13 bases separated the two germline ends. This CDR3 spans 13 amino acids. The CDR3 nucleotides are TGCAGTGCTAGTGGCCAGGCAGGGGAAAAACTGTTTTTT. This encodes CSASGQAGEKLFF.

V gene TRBV28 combines with J gene TRBJ2-7, with a weak D call TRBD2 (7 bases). V lost 3 bases and J 5 bases, leaving 14 bases between the germline ends. Germline loops: CDR1 MDHEN, CDR2 SYDVKM. CDR3 length equals 14 residues. DNA for the CDR3: TGTGCCAGCAGTTTCTACGGGGGGCTTGACGAGCAGTACGTC. Amino acids: CASSFYGGLDEQYV.

The sample holds one count of this clone. The rearrangement joins TRBV5-8 to TRBJ1-2, with D possibly TRBD1 on 6 matching bases. V lost 4 bases and J lost 5, with 18 bases in between. CDR1 is SGHTS, CDR2 YDEGEE, per germline. This CDR3 has 15 residues. CDR3 loop: CASSLRDKIIYGYTF. CDR3 bases: TGTGCCAGCAGCCTCCGGGACAAAATAATTTATGGCTACACCTTC.